The 24 T cell receptor beta chains reported below all come from one sample, sequenced in a study of OX40 agonist ivuxolimab in advanced cancers. Clones were sequenced by immunoSEQ multiplex PCR, and TCRdb holds only the in-frame ones, with some missing. The data contain tens of thousands of clones, approximately 89% of them singletons. The material was CD4+ or CD8+ T cells sorted from blood, obtained in a trial of the OX40 agonist ivuxolimab. These receptors all stem from an adult with an advanced solid tumor such as melanoma, head and neck, liver or kidney cancer.

V is TRBV6-4 and J is TRBJ1-2, with TRBD1 matching over 9 bases. The ends lost 2 bases at V and 4 bases at J; junction bases unmatched: 8. The CDR3 is made up of 16 amino acids. Germline assignment: CDR1 MRHNA and CDR2 SNTAGT. CDR3 DNA sequence: TGTGCCAGCAGTGACAGAGGGACAGGGAATATCTATGGCTACACCTTC. Translated, it gives CASSDRGTGNIYGYTF.

The V gene is TRBV9, the J gene TRBJ2-1; possibly TRBD1 for D (5 bases). This CDR3 is 15 amino acids long. V was cut by 2 bases and J by 4 bases, with 13 bases left in between. Germline CDR1 is SGDLS and CDR2 is YYNGEE. The CDR3 reads CASSVRSGQYNEQFF. The CDR3 DNA sequence: TGTGCCAGCAGCGTTAGATCAGGGCAATACAATGAGCAGTTCTTC.

The chain uses TRBV7-2 and TRBJ1-1; D remains unclear. The CDR3 length is 13 residues. Germline V gene data show CDR1 as SGHTA and CDR2 as FQGNSA. V lost 6 bases, J lost 0 bases, and 8 bases lay in between. The CDR3: CASRLNMNTEAFF. In DNA, the CDR3 is TGTGCCAGCAGGCTTAACATGAACACTGAAGCTTTCTTT.

V and J are TRBV9 and TRBJ1-3; 7 nucleotides line up with TRBD1. The CDR3 spans 15 residues. Looked up from germline, CDR1 is SGDLS and CDR2 is YYNGEE. J gave up 1 base and V 3 bases, and 4 bases lay outside the gene matches. Written as DNA, the CDR3 is TGTGCCAGCAGCGATCACAGGGGATCTGGAAACACCATATATTTT. It specifies CASSDHRGSGNTIYF.

This clone was picked up a small number of times. The J gene is TRBJ1-5, the V gene TRBV11-2; 7 bases fit TRBD1. The CDR3 length is 15 residues. J was trimmed by 0 bases and V by 5 bases; bases with no gene match: 4. Germline V CDR1 and CDR2: SGHAT, FQNNGV. DNA for the CDR3: TGTGCCAGCAGCGAACAGGGGAATAGCAATCAGCCCCAGCATTTT. Its translation: CASSEQGNSNQPQHF.

The genes are TRBV6-5 and TRBJ2-7, with D perhaps TRBD2 (6 bases). Germline loops: CDR1 MNHEY, CDR2 SVGAGI. Trimming pared 7 bases from V and 6 bases from J, leaving 22 bases between. The CDR3 is 15 residues long. The CDR3 DNA reads TGTGCCAGCACCAACGGGCGGGGCCCGATCGGCGAGCAGTACTTC. This gives the protein CASTNGRGPIGEQYF.

J is TRBJ1-1 and V is TRBV18, with 9 bases that match TRBD1. Unmatched junction bases numbered 7, after V lost 6 bases and J lost 11 bases. The CDR3 is 12 residues long. Germline V gives CDR1 KGHSH, CDR2 LQKENI. The CDR3 bases are TGTGCCAGCTCGCCGACAGGGGGGGAGGCTTTCTTT. Its protein is CASSPTGGEAFF.

This rearrangement joins TRBV18 to TRBJ1-5; possibly TRBD1 for D (5 bases). Germline V gene data show CDR1 as KGHSH and CDR2 as LQKENI. Trimming left V 0 bases short and J 5 bases short, with 8 bases between. The CDR3 length is 14 residues. The CDR3 sequence: CASSPPGGDQPQHF. CDR3 DNA: TGTGCCAGCTCACCACCGGGGGGGGATCAGCCCCAGCATTTT.

The chain employs TRBV6-5 and TRBJ1-4, with D uncertain. V dropped 3 bases and J dropped 6 bases, with 11 bases sitting between them. Per germline, CDR1 MNHEY and CDR2 SVGAGI. This CDR3 has 14 amino acids. In nucleotides, the CDR3 is TGTGCCAGCAGTTATGGCCCCGGGTATGAAAAACTGTTTTTT. This encodes CASSYGPGYEKLFF.

V gene TRBV5-1 combines with J gene TRBJ2-3; D uncertain. Trimming left V 2 bases short and J 2 bases short, with 9 bases between. The CDR3 has 14 residues. CDR1 SGHRS and CDR2 YFSETQ come from the germline V gene. The CDR3: CASSFGPSTDTQYF. Here the CDR3 DNA reads TGCGCCAGCAGCTTCGGACCTTCCACAGATACGCAGTATTTT.

V usage is TRBV6-4 and J usage is TRBJ1-6; no firm D call. The V end was cut by 6 bases, the J end by 6 bases, with 15 bases between. The CDR3 has 15 amino acids. Germline assignment: CDR1 MRHNA and CDR2 SNTAGT. CDR3 region: CASSATAALNSPLHF. In nucleotides, the CDR3 is TGTGCCAGCAGCGCGACTGCAGCCCTTAATTCACCCCTCCACTTT.

Here the CDR3 reads CASSQDGYGYTF. CDR3 coding DNA: TGTGCCAGCAGCCAGGACGGATATGGCTACACCTTC. The V and J genes are TRBV11-1 and TRBJ1-2; D unresolved. The CDR3 totals 12 residues. V was pared by 5 bases and J by 5 bases, with 9 bases between. Germline assignment: CDR1 SGHAT and CDR2 FQDESV (reference sequence).

J is TRBJ2-2 and V is TRBV6-1; TRBD1 is a possible D gene (6 bases). Trimming took off 7 bases at V and 1 base at J, with 10 bases between the two ends. The CDR3 is 14 amino acids. CDR1 is MNHNS and CDR2 is SASEGT in the germline V gene. The CDR3 DNA reads as TGTGCCAGCACCCCAGGGGTGAACACCGGGGAGCTGTTTTTT. Encoded protein: CASTPGVNTGELFF.

This clone was recorded only once. V gene TRBV5-4 combines with J gene TRBJ2-5; 11 nucleotides agree with TRBD2. Germline CDR1 and CDR2: SGHNT and YYREEE (reference sequence). The CDR3 has 15 residues. V was clipped by 4 bases and J by 2 bases; unmatched bases: 4. This CDR3 is CASSPLAGVQETQYF. CDR3 in DNA: TGTGCCAGCAGCCCACTAGCGGGAGTTCAAGAGACCCAGTACTTC.

The J gene is TRBJ2-4, the V gene TRBV9, with TRBD2 matching 11 bases. V shed 0 bases and J 5 bases; nucleotides not matched to a gene: 4. CDR1 and CDR2 from the germline V gene are SGDLS and YYNGEE. The CDR3 consists of 16 residues. The CDR3 reads CASSVGPTSGENIQYF. The DNA of the CDR3 is TGTGCCAGCAGCGTAGGGCCGACTAGCGGGGAAAACATTCAGTACTTC.

The CDR3 DNA is TGTGCCAGCAGCTTTGACAGGGGAACGTACAATGAGCAGTTCTTC. Protein sequence: CASSFDRGTYNEQFF. The V and J genes are TRBV5-4 and TRBJ2-1, with 8 bases identical to TRBD1. CDR3 length: 15 residues. Germline-derived CDR1 and CDR2 are SGHNT and YYREEE (reference sequence). The V gene end was trimmed by 2 bases and the J gene end by 4 bases; junction bases not matched to a gene: 5.

This clone is medium-sized within its sample. Here the CDR3 DNA reads TGTGCCAGCAGCTTAGACAGGAGAATGTCCTACGAGCAGTACTTC. Protein product: CASSLDRRMSYEQYF. This chain connects TRBV7-2 to TRBJ2-7, with D perhaps TRBD1 (5 bases). The CDR3 extends over 15 amino acids. Germline CDR1 SGHTA, CDR2 FQGNSA. Trimming took off 1 base at V and 1 base at J, with 11 bases between the two ends.

This clone was counted once. The chain combines TRBV6-5 with TRBJ1-1, with D possibly being TRBD1 (6 bases). The CDR3 is 13 residues long. V was trimmed by 2 bases and J by 5 bases, leaving 9 bases between them. Germline lookup yields CDR1 MNHEY and CDR2 SVGAGI. The CDR3 coding sequence is TGTGCCAGCAGTTACATGAGGGGGACTGAAGCTTTCTTT. It yields the protein CASSYMRGTEAFF.

This chain links TRBV28 with TRBJ1-5; TRBD1 might be the D (5 bases). The V and J ends lost 6 bases and 4 bases respectively, with 16 bases between them. The CDR3 sequence is 15 residues long. The germline V gene encodes CDR1 MDHEN and CDR2 SYDVKM. DNA of the CDR3: TGTGCCAGCAGCCCCCTGCAGGGAACGAATCAGCCCCAGCATTTT. Encoded protein: CASSPLQGTNQPQHF.

In DNA form, the CDR3 reads TGTGCCAGCAGCTTCATAATGGGGTACAATGAGCAGTTCTTC. Its protein product is CASSFIMGYNEQFF. The chain carries TRBV11-1 and TRBJ2-1, with D hard to call. The CDR3 is 14 amino acids. CDR1 SGHAT and CDR2 FQDESV come from the germline V gene (reference sequence). V gave up 3 bases and J gave up 4 bases, with 10 bases separating them.

The chain links TRBV2 to TRBJ1-5; D perhaps matches TRBD1 (5 bases). Trimming stripped 7 bases from V and 4 bases from J, with 11 bases between. Germline assignment: CDR1 SNHLY and CDR2 FYNNEI. This CDR3 is 13 amino acids long. The CDR3 DNA follows: TGTGCCAGCAACGGGGGGGGTAATCAGCCCCAGCATTTT. Its protein is CASNGGGNQPQHF.

This rearrangement joins TRBV2 to TRBJ2-4; D remains unclear. The V gene lost 0 bases and the J gene lost 9 bases, with 12 bases spanning the gap. Germline assignment: CDR1 SNHLY and CDR2 FYNNEI. This CDR3 spans 14 amino acids. The CDR3 DNA reads as TGTGCCAGCAGTGAAGCGCTTCCGGTTGTCATTCAGTACTTC. Its protein product is CASSEALPVVIQYF.

This clone was seen a handful of times. The chain uses TRBV2 and TRBJ1-5; D is uncertain. The V end was cut by 1 base, the J end by 3 bases, with 4 bases between. The CDR3 covers 13 residues. The V gene's germline CDR1 is SNHLY and CDR2 FYNNEI. The CDR3: CASSEVSNQPQHF. The CDR3, as DNA: TGTGCCAGCAGTGAAGTTTCCAATCAGCCCCAGCATTTT.

The chain uses TRBV9 and TRBJ2-7, with D perhaps TRBD1 (6 bases). Germline assignment: CDR1 SGDLS and CDR2 YYNGEE. The CDR3 extends over 16 amino acids. V lost 0 bases, J lost 6 bases, and 19 bases lay in between. The CDR3: CASSVESGNRAGEQYF. In DNA, the CDR3 is TGTGCCAGCAGCGTAGAGTCAGGGAACAGGGCGGGCGAGCAGTACTTC. Using reference TRBV9 and TRBJ2-7 for the parts outside the CDR3, the full variable domain is DSGVTQTPKHLITATGQRVTLRCSPRSGDLSVYWYQQSLDQGLQFLIQYYNGEERAKGNILERFSAQQFPDLHSELNLSSLELGDSALYFCASSVESGNRAGEQYFGPGTRLTVT.